This passage covers 10 T cell receptor beta chains from one sample sequenced in a study of blood T cell repertoires in COVID-19. Clones were sequenced by immunoSEQ multiplex PCR, and TCRdb holds only the in-frame ones, with some missing. The sample has some 94,000 clones, about 83% seen once. Specimen: peripheral blood. Source of these receptors: a man between 65 and 85 years old with active or convalescent COVID-19.

This rearrangement joins TRBV28 to TRBJ1-3, with D possibly being TRBD1 (5 bases). V lost 3 bases to trimming and J lost 2 bases, with 11 bases between them. The CDR3 runs to 15 residues. CDR1 is MDHEN, CDR2 SYDVKM, per germline. This CDR3 reads CASSLLGAAGNTIYF. The CDR3 nucleotides read TGTGCCAGCAGTTTGCTAGGGGCGGCTGGAAACACCATATATTTT.

This clone has more than one count but fewer than ten. The chain carries TRBV4-3 and TRBJ1-2, with TRBD1 identical over 7 bases. This CDR3 has 14 amino acids. Unmatched junction bases numbered 1, after V lost 1 base and J lost 2 bases. The germline gives CDR1 LGHNA, CDR2 YSLEER. The DNA for the CDR3 is TGCGCCAGCAGCCAAGCGACAGGGAACTATGGCTACACCTTC. Translating it yields CASSQATGNYGYTF.

The chain couples TRBV2 to TRBJ1-4, with 7 nucleotides matching TRBD1. The CDR3 length is 16 residues. Germline V gene data show CDR1 as SNHLY and CDR2 as FYNNEI. V trimming: 7 bases; J trimming: 0 bases; junction bases outside the gene matches: 8. The CDR3 DNA reads as TGTGCCAGCAAAGGGGGCCGGCTCCCAACTAATGAAAAACTGTTTTTT. Residues: CASKGGRLPTNEKLFF.

The chain is built from TRBV7-6 and TRBJ2-2; 10 bases match TRBD2. CDR3 length equals 19 residues. CDR1 and CDR2 (germline): SGHVS, FNYEAQ. Trimming took 4 bases from V and 2 from J; bases not matched to a gene: 13. CDR3 in amino acids: CASSSGGGSGGKNTGELFF. For the CDR3, the DNA is TGTGCCAGCAGCTCAGGAGGAGGTAGCGGGGGGAAAAACACCGGGGAGCTGTTTTTT.

The chain carries TRBV6-5 and TRBJ1-2, with 11 bases matching TRBD1. The trim removed 2 bases at V and 3 bases at J, leaving 2 bases unmatched. Germline V gene lookup returns CDR1 MNHEY and CDR2 SVGAGI. This CDR3 contains 15 residues. In DNA form, the CDR3 reads TGTGCCAGCAGTTACCGGGACAGGGGGTACTATGGCTACACCTTC. Protein product: CASSYRDRGYYGYTF.

V gene TRBV28 combines with J gene TRBJ1-2; D might be TRBD1 (5 bases). The CDR3 consists of 12 residues. Between the trimmed V and J ends, which lost 6 bases and 7 bases, there was a span of 12 bases. Germline lookup yields CDR1 MDHEN and CDR2 SYDVKM. CDR3 loop: CASRNQGIGYTF. The CDR3 nucleotides read TGTGCCAGCAGAAACCAGGGAATTGGCTACACCTTC.

V and J are TRBV28 and TRBJ1-2; 7 bases are a match to TRBD1. From germline, CDR1 is MDHEN and CDR2 SYDVKM. V lost 3 bases to trimming and J lost 5 bases; unmatched junction nucleotides: 6. The CDR3 length is 14 residues. The CDR3 region is CASSFRGGEYGYTF. CDR3 DNA: TGTGCCAGCAGTTTCCGAGGGGGCGAGTATGGCTACACCTTC.

The V gene is TRBV28, the J gene TRBJ1-2; D uncertain. This CDR3 has 15 amino acids. Germline CDR1 reads MDHEN; CDR2 reads SYDVKM. The germline V and J ends were trimmed by 5 bases and 1 base, with 14 bases remaining between them. The CDR3 loop reads CASSQTDFRNYGYTF. The CDR3 DNA follows: TGTGCCAGCAGTCAAACGGACTTCCGTAACTATGGCTACACCTTC.

V and J are TRBV7-8 and TRBJ1-4; D gene unclear. Germline V gives CDR1 SGHVS, CDR2 FQNEAQ. V lost 3 bases, J lost 8 bases, and 13 bases lay in between. The CDR3 has 14 residues. The CDR3 coding sequence is TGTGCCAGCAGCTTCCGGGATAAGAGCGAAAAACTGTTTTTT. Protein product: CASSFRDKSEKLFF. The full variable domain, in which reference TRBV7-8 and TRBJ1-4 provide the parts outside the CDR3, is GAGVSQSPRYKVAKRGQDVALRCDPISGHVSLFWYQQALGQGPEFLTYFQNEAQLDKSGLPSDRFFAERPEGSVSTLKIQRTQQEDSAVYLCASSFRDKSEKLFFGSGTQLSVL.

The rearrangement joins TRBV2 to TRBJ1-2; D unresolved. Germline CDR1 SNHLY, CDR2 FYNNEI. The CDR3 spans 15 residues. V shed 6 bases and J shed 4 bases, with 18 bases lying between them. CDR3 DNA: TGTGCCAGCAGCCCCCGAGCGGGGATCGGCTATGGCTACACCTTC. This sequence encodes CASSPRAGIGYGYTF.